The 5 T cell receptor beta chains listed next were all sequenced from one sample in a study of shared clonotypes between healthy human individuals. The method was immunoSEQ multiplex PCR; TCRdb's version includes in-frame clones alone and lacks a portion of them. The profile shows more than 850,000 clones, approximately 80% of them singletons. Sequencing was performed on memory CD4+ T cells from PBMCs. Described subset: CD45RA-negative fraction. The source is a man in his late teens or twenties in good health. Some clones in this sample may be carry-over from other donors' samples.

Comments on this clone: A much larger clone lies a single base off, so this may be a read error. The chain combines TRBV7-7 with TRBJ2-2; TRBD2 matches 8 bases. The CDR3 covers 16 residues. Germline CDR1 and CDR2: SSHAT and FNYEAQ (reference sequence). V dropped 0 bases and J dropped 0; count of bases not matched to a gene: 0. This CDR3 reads CASSLAAGANTGELFF. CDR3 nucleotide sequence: TGTGCCAGCAGCTTAGCAGCGGGAGCGAACACCGGGGAGCTGTTTTTT.

This CDR3 reads CATSGGGVSYEQYF. Written as DNA, the CDR3 is TGTGCCACCAGCGGGGGTGGGGTCTCCTACGAGCAGTACTTC. The chain recombines TRBV15 with TRBJ2-7, with D perhaps matching TRBD1 or TRBD2 (5 bases each). Per the germline V gene, CDR1 is LNHNV and CDR2 is YYDKDF (reference sequence). The CDR3 is 14 amino acids. V was clipped by 5 bases and J by 0 bases, with 11 bases between them.

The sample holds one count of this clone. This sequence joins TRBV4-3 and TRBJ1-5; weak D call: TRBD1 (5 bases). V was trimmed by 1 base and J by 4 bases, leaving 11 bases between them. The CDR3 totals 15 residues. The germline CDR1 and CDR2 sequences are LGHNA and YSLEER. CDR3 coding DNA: TGCGCCAGCAGCCAAGGGTGGGACCCAAATCAGCCCCAGCATTTT. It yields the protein CASSQGWDPNQPQHF.

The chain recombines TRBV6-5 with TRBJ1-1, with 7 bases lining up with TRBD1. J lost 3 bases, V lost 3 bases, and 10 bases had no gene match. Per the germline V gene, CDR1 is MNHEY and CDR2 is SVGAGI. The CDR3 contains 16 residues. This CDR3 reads CASSYSVGQVDTEAFF. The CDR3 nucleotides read TGTGCCAGCAGTTATTCTGTTGGACAGGTTGACACTGAAGCTTTCTTT.

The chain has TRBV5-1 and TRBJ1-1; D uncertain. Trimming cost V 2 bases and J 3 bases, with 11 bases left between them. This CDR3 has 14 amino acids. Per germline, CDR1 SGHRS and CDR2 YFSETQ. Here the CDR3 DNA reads TGCGCCAGCAGCTTCGGGGAGTTGGACACTGAAGCTTTCTTT. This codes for CASSFGELDTEAFF. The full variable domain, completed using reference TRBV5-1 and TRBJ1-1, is KAGVTQTPRYLIKTRGQQVTLSCSPISGHRSVSWYQQTPGQGLQFLFEYFSETQRNKGNFPGRFSGRQFSNSRSEMNVSTLELGDSALYLCASSFGELDTEAFFGQGTRLTVV.